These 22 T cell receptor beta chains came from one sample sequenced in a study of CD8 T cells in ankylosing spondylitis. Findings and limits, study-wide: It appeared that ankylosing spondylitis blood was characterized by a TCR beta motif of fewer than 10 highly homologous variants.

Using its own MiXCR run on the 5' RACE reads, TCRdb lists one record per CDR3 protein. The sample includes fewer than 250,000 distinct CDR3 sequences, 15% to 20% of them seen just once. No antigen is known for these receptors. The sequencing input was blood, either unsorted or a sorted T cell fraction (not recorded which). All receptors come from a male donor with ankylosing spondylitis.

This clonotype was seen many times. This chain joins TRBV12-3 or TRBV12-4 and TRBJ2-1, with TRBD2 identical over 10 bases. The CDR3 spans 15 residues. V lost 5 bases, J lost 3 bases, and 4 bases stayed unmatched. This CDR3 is CASSPGTSVYNEQFF. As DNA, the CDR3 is TGTGCCAGCAGTCCCGGGACTAGCGTCTACAATGAGCAGTTCTTC.

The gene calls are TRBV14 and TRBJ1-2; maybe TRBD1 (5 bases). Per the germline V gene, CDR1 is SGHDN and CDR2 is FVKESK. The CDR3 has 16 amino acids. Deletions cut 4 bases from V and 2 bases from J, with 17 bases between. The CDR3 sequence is CASSLQGTVGNYGYTF. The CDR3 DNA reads TGTGCCAGCAGCCTTCAGGGCACAGTAGGAAACTATGGCTACACCTTC.

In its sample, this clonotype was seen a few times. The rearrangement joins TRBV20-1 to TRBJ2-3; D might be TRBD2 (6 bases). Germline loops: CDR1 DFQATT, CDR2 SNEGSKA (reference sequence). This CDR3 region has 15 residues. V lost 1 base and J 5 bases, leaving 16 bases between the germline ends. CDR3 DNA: TGCAGTGCTAGAGTCCCCAGCGGGCGAATAGATACGCAGTATTTT. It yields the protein CSARVPSGRIDTQYF.

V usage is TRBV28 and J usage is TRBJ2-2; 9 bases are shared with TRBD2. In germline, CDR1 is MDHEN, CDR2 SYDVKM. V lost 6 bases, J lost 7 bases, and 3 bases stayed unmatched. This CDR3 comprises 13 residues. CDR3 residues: CASSVAGVGELFF. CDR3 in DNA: TGTGCCAGCAGCGTAGCGGGAGTCGGGGAGCTGTTTTTT. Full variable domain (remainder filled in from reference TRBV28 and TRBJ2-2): DVKVTQSSRYLVKRTGEKVFLECVQDMDHENMFWYRQDPGLGLRLIYFSYDVKMKEKGDIPEGYSVSREKKERFSLILESASTNQTSMYLCASSVAGVGELFFGEGSRLTVL.

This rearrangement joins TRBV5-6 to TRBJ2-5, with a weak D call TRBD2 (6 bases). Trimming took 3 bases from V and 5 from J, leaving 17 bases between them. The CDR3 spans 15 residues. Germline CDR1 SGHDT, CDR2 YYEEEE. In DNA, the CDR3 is TGTGCCAGCAGCTCCCGGTGGGAGGCTCGGGAGACCCAGTACTTC. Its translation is CASSSRWEARETQYF. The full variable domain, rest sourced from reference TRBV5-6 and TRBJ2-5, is DAGVTQSPTHLIKTRGQQVTLRCSPKSGHDTVSWYQQALGQGPQFIFQYYEEEERQRGNFPDRFSGHQFPNYSSELNVNALLLGDSALYLCASSSRWEARETQYFGPGTRLLVL.

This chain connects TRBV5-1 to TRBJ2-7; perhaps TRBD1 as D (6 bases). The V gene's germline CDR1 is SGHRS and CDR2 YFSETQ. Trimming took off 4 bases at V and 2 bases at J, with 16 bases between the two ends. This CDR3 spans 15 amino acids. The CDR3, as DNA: TGCGCCAGCAGCCCAGAGGTGGGGGCGGCCTACGAGCAGTACTTC. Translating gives CASSPEVGAAYEQYF.

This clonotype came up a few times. The CDR3 region is CASSLEGGVTDTQYF. The CDR3 coding sequence is TGCGCCAGCAGCTTGGAGGGGGGGGTCACAGATACGCAGTATTTT. This chain links TRBV5-1 with TRBJ2-3; a possible D gene is TRBD2 (7 bases). This CDR3 contains 15 residues. CDR1 SGHRS and CDR2 YFSETQ come from the germline V gene. V gave up 0 bases and J gave up 2 bases, with 10 bases separating them.

In DNA form, the CDR3 reads TGTGCCATCAGCGGAGAGGGGGACAGGGGGAACAATGAGCAGTTCTTC. Protein: CAISGEGDRGNNEQFF. The V gene is TRBV10-3, the J gene TRBJ2-1, with 11 positions matching TRBD1. The ends lost 6 bases at V and 5 bases at J; junction bases unmatched: 9. CDR1 is ENHRY, CDR2 SYGVKD, per germline. This CDR3 spans 16 amino acids.

Here the CDR3 DNA reads TGTGCCAGCAAGAACTGGGAGAACACCGGGGAGCTGTTTTTT. Its protein is CASKNWENTGELFF. This sequence joins TRBV10-3 and TRBJ2-2; D remains ambiguous. The CDR3 covers 14 residues. Trimming cost V 10 bases and J 1 base, with 13 bases left between them. The germline CDR1 and CDR2 sequences are ENHRY and SYGVKD.

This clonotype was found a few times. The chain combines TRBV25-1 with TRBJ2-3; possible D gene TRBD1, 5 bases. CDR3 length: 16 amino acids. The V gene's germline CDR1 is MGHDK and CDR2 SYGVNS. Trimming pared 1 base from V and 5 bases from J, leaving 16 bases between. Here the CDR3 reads CASSEWGSPEGDTQYF. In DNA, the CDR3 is TGTGCCAGCAGTGAATGGGGCAGCCCCGAAGGAGATACGCAGTATTTT.

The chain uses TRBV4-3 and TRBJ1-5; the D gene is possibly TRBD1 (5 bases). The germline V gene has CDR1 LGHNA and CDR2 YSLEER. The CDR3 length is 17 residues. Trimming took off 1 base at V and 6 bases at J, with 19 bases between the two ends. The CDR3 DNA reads TGCGCCAGCAGCCAAGGGACCGGGGGGGGATTGTTTCAGCCCCAGCATTTT. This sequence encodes CASSQGTGGGLFQPQHF.

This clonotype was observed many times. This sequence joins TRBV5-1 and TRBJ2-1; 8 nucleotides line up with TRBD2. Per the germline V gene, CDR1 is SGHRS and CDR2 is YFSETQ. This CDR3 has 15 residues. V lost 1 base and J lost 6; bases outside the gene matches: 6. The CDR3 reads CASSLSGGRSNEQFF. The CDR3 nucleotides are TGCGCCAGCAGCTTGTCGGGAGGGCGGAGCAATGAGCAGTTCTTC.

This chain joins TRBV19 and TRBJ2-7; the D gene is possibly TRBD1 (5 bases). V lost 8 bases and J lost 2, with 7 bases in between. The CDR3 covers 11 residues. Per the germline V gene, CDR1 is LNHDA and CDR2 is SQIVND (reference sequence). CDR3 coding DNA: TGTGCCAGTGGGGCCACCTACGAGCAGTACTTC. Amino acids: CASGATYEQYF.

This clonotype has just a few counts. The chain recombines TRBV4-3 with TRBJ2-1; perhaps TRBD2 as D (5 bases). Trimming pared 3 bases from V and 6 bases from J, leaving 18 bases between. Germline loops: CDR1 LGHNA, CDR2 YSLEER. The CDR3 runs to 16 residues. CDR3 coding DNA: TGCGCCAGCAGCCATGCTCTAGCAGGTCCATCCAATGAGCAGTTCTTC. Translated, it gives CASSHALAGPSNEQFF.

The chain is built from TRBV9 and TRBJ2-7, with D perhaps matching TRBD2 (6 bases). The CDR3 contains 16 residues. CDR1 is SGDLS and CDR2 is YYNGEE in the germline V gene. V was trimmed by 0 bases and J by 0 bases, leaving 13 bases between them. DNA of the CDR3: TGTGCCAGCAGCGTAGGTAGGGACTTAAACTCCTACGAGCAGTACTTC. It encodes CASSVGRDLNSYEQYF.

The CDR3 nucleotides are TGTGCCACCAGCCCGGTGGAGGGTTCCGAGCAGTACTTC. This gives the protein CATSPVEGSEQYF. This chain joins TRBV15 and TRBJ2-7; TRBD2 might be the D (6 bases). CDR1 and CDR2 from the germline V gene are LNHNV and YYDKDF (reference sequence). The CDR3 is 13 residues long. V gave up 5 bases and J gave up 6 bases, with 14 bases separating them. Filled out from reference TRBV15 and TRBJ2-7, the complete variable domain reads DAMVIQNPRYQVTQFGKPVTLSCSQTLNHNVMYWYQQKSSQAPKLLFHYYDKDFNNEADTPDNFQSRRPNTSFCFLDIRSPGLGDTAMYLCATSPVEGSEQYFGPGTRLTVT.

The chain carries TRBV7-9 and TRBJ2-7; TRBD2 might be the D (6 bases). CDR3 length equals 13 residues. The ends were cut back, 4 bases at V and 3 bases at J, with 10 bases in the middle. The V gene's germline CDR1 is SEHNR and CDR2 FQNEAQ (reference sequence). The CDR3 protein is CASSYGLLYEQYF. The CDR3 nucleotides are TGTGCCAGCAGCTACGGACTACTCTACGAGCAGTACTTC.

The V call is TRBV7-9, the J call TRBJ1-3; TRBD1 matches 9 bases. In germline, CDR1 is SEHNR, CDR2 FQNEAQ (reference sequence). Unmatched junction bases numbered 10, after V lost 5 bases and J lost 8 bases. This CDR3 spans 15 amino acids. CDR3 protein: CASSTRTGAWDTIYF. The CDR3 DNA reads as TGTGCCAGCAGCACCCGGACAGGGGCTTGGGACACCATATATTTT.

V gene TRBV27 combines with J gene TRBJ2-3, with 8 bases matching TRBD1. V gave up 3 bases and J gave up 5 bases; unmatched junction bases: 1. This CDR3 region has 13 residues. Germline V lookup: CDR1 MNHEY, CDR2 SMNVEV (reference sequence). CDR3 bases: TGTGCCAGCAGTTTGGACAGGGTAGATACGCAGTATTTT. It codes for CASSLDRVDTQYF.

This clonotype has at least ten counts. The CDR3 sequence: CASSFGSDKQFF. CDR3 DNA: TGTGCCAGCAGTTTCGGATCGGACAAACAGTTCTTC. This rearrangement joins TRBV12-3 or TRBV12-4 to TRBJ2-1; perhaps TRBD1 as D (5 bases). This CDR3 has 12 residues. V lost 3 bases, J lost 13 bases, and 13 bases lay in between.

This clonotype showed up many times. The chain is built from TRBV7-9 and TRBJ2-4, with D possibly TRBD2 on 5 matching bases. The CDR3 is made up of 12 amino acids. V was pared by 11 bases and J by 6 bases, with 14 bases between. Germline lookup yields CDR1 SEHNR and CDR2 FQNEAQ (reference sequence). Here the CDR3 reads CAGETILNIQYF. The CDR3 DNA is TGTGCCGGGGAGACAATCTTAAACATTCAGTACTTC.

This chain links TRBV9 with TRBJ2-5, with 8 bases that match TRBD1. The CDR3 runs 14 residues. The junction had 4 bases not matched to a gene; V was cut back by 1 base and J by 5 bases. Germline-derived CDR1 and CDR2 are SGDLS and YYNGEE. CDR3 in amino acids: CASSVSGGWETQYF. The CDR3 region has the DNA TGTGCCAGCAGCGTATCAGGGGGCTGGGAGACCCAGTACTTC.